This is a list of T cell receptor beta chains from one sample in a study of graft-versus-host responses after intestinal transplantation. Which antigens these TCRs recognize remains unknown. Repertoires were generated with immunoSEQ multiplex PCR, while TCRdb's copy carries only in-frame clones and drops some. The table has roughly 89,000 clones, roughly nine tenths seen once. The source was unstimulated CD4+ T cells sorted from spleen or lymph node cells, collected before intestinal transplant. The receptors come from a human donor who received an intestinal transplant. Each CDR3 is given with its conserved first and last residue. The D gene is left open where the match is weak. Part of the rows lack a size; the others show once, few, many or a class for expanded clones.

abundance: .
d_gene: .
j_gene: TRBJ1-4
v_gene: TRBV15
len: 15
CDR3aa: CATSRDTATNEKLFF
CDR3nt: TGTGCCACCAGCAGAGATACGGCAACTAATGAAAAACTGTTTTTT

abundance: .
d_gene: TRBD1
j_gene: TRBJ1-5
v_gene: TRBV5-1
len: 16
CDR3aa: CASSPGTALGNQPQHF
CDR3nt: TGCGCCAGCAGCCCCGGGACAGCCTTGGGAAATCAGCCCCAGCATTTT

abundance: .
d_gene: .
j_gene: TRBJ1-3
v_gene: TRBV25-1
len: 17
CDR3aa: CASSESSPGTRGNTIYF
CDR3nt: TGTGCCAGCAGTGAAAGCAGTCCAGGGACACGGGGAAACACCATATATTTT

abundance: .
d_gene: .
j_gene: TRBJ2-5
v_gene: TRBV6-1
len: 14
CDR3aa: CASSEVNSQETQYF
CDR3nt: TGTGCCAGCAGTGAAGTAAACAGTCAAGAGACCCAGTACTTC

abundance: .
d_gene: TRBD1
j_gene: TRBJ2-1
v_gene: TRBV7-9
len: 17
CDR3aa: CASSLARGTGGFNEQFF
CDR3nt: TGTGCCAGCAGCTTAGCGCGTGGGACAGGGGGCTTCAATGAGCAGTTCTTC

abundance: .
d_gene: .
j_gene: TRBJ1-2
v_gene: TRBV19
len: 13
CDR3aa: CASSTTGNYGYTF
CDR3nt: TGTGCCAGTAGTACAACAGGGAACTATGGCTACACCTTC

abundance: .
d_gene: .
j_gene: TRBJ1-1
v_gene: TRBV18
len: 13
CDR3aa: CASSPEVNTEAFF
CDR3nt: TGTGCCAGCTCACCAGAGGTGAACACTGAAGCTTTCTTT

abundance: .
d_gene: .
j_gene: TRBJ1-2
v_gene: TRBV19
len: 13
CDR3aa: CASSISVNYGYTF
CDR3nt: TGTGCCAGTAGTATATCGGTGAACTATGGCTACACCTTC

abundance: once
d_gene: TRBD1
j_gene: TRBJ1-2
v_gene: TRBV27
len: 16
CDR3aa: CASSLSPGQGNYGYTF
CDR3nt: TGTGCCAGCAGTTTATCCCCCGGACAGGGGAACTATGGCTACACCTTC

abundance: .
d_gene: TRBD1
j_gene: TRBJ1-2
v_gene: TRBV19
len: 13
CDR3aa: CASSPGQNYGYTF
CDR3nt: TGTGCCAGTAGTCCGGGACAGAACTATGGCTACACCTTC

abundance: .
d_gene: TRBD1
j_gene: TRBJ1-2
v_gene: TRBV5-4
len: 16
CDR3aa: CASSLAGTGLSYGYTF
CDR3nt: TGTGCCAGCAGCTTGGCTGGGACAGGGCTATCCTATGGCTACACCTTC

abundance: .
d_gene: .
j_gene: TRBJ1-2
v_gene: TRBV2
len: 15
CDR3aa: CASSETTGIYSGYTF
CDR3nt: TGTGCCAGCAGTGAGACCACAGGGATCTATAGTGGCTACACCTTC

abundance: .
d_gene: .
j_gene: TRBJ1-5
v_gene: TRBV4-1
len: 16
CDR3aa: CASSQEKQGRNQPQHF
CDR3nt: TGCGCCAGCAGCCAAGAAAAACAGGGCCGGAATCAGCCCCAGCATTTT

abundance: .
d_gene: .
j_gene: TRBJ1-1
v_gene: TRBV10-3
len: 11
CDR3aa: CAISGPSEAFF
CDR3nt: TGTGCCATCAGTGGGCCATCTGAAGCTTTCTTT

abundance: few
d_gene: .
j_gene: TRBJ2-5
v_gene: TRBV7-2
len: 14
CDR3aa: CASSLGGGVETQYF
CDR3nt: TGTGCCAGCAGCTTAGGAGGCGGTGTGGAGACCCAGTACTTC

abundance: .
d_gene: TRBD1
j_gene: TRBJ1-4
v_gene: TRBV9
len: 18
CDR3aa: CASSVMSVGTGTNEKLFF
CDR3nt: TGTGCCAGCAGCGTAATGTCCGTCGGGACAGGCACTAATGAAAAACTGTTTTTT

abundance: .
d_gene: .
j_gene: TRBJ2-7
v_gene: TRBV4-3
len: 16
CDR3aa: CASSQEAPPISYEQYF
CDR3nt: TGCGCCAGCAGCCAAGAGGCCCCTCCCATCTCCTACGAGCAGTACTTC

abundance: .
d_gene: .
j_gene: TRBJ1-5
v_gene: TRBV19
len: 17
CDR3aa: CASSLRVTGLSNQPQHF
CDR3nt: TGTGCCAGTAGCCTCAGGGTGACGGGTTTGAGCAATCAGCCCCAGCATTTT

abundance: .
d_gene: .
j_gene: TRBJ2-3
v_gene: TRBV30
len: 15
CDR3aa: CAWSVKSGITDTQYF
CDR3nt: TGTGCCTGGAGTGTAAAGTCAGGGATCACAGATACGCAGTATTTT

abundance: .
d_gene: TRBD2
j_gene: TRBJ2-7
v_gene: TRBV5-4
len: 16
CDR3aa: CASSLRTSGGTYEQYF
CDR3nt: TGTGCCAGCAGCCTAAGGACTAGCGGGGGTACCTACGAGCAGTACTTC